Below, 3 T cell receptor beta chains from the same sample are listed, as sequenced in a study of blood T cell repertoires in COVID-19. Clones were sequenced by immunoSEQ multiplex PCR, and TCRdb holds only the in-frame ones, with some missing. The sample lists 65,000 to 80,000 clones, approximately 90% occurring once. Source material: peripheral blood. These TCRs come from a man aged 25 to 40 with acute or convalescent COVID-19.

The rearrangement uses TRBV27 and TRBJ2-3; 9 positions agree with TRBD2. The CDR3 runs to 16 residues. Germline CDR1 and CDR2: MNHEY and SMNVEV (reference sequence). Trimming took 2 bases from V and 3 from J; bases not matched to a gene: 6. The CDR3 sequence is CASSLTGTSTTDTQYF. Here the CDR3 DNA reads TGTGCCAGCAGTTTAACCGGGACTAGCACAACAGATACGCAGTATTTT.

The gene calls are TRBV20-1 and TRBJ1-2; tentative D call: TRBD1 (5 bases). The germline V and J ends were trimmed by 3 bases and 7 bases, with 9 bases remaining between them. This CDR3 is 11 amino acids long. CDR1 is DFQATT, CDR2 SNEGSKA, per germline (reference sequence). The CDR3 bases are TGCAGTGCTAGTGCGGGGGGTGGCTACACCTTC. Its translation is CSASAGGGYTF.

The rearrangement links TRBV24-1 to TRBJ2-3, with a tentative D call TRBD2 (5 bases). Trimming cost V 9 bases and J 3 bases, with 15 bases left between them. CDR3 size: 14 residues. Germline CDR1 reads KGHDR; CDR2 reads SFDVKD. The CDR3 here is CATSDGKSTDTQYF. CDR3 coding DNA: TGTGCCACCTCCGACGGGAAATCGACAGATACGCAGTATTTT.